This TCR beta chain was captured in a study of CD8+ T cells in alopecia areata. V dropped 3 bases and J dropped 5 bases, with 8 bases sitting between them. The germline V gene encodes CDR1 PRHDT and CDR2 FYEKMQ (reference sequence). The CDR3 is 13 amino acids. Reverse transcription of extracted RNA yielded cDNA, which provided the sequencing template. Repertoires were generated with immunoSEQ multiplex PCR, while TCRdb's copy carries only in-frame clones and drops some. The table shows 150,000 to 200,000 clones, with less than 80% occurring only once. The receptor comes from a human donor with alopecia areata. This chain links TRBV13 with TRBJ2-1; D gene ambiguous. The sequencing used CD8+ T cells sorted from blood, collected at week 0. The CDR3 DNA is TGTGCCAGCAGCTTCGACGAAAACAATGAGCAGTTCTTC. Its translation: CASSFDENNEQFF.